Shown below are 23 T cell receptor beta chains from a single sample sequenced in a study of Graves' ophthalmopathy and Graves' hyperthyroidism. Researchers took RNA transcripts and amplified TCR beta CDR3 regions from them. RT-PCR in the first round used HTBI primers; a second-round multiplex PCR followed. One entry per CDR3 protein, called by TCRdb with MiXCR from the multiplex PCR reads. The table includes 350,000 to 400,000 distinct CDR3 sequences, about a sixth detected once. The sequenced sample consisted of peripheral blood. Receptors originate from a woman aged 18-29 years with Graves' ophthalmopathy.

Only a few counts were recorded for this clonotype. The chain links TRBV7-2 to TRBJ2-2; 12 positions match TRBD1. This CDR3 has 18 residues. Germline values: CDR1 SGHTA, CDR2 FQGNSA. V shed 0 bases and J 4 bases; nucleotides not matched to a gene: 6. In DNA, the CDR3 is TGTGCCAGCAGCTTAGCGGCAGGGACAGGGGGCCGCACCGGGGAGCTGTTTTTT. Translating gives CASSLAAGTGGRTGELFF.

This chain uses TRBV11-2 with TRBJ2-4; TRBD1 is a possible D gene (6 bases). The CDR3 is 17 residues long. V shed 2 bases and J shed 1 base, with 15 bases lying between them. CDR1 SGHAT and CDR2 FQNNGV come from the germline V gene. The CDR3 bases are TGTGCCAGCAGCTTACCCACAGGGCGAGGGGCCAAAAACATTCAGTACTTC. Protein sequence: CASSLPTGRGAKNIQYF.

This clonotype was recorded at least ten times. The chain employs TRBV27 and TRBJ2-7; no reliable D call. Trimming removed 5 bases from V and 3 bases from J, with 11 bases in between. From germline, CDR1 is MNHEY and CDR2 SMNVEV (reference sequence). The CDR3 runs 13 residues. CDR3 sequence reads: CASSPQELYEQYF. The CDR3 DNA reads as TGTGCCAGCAGTCCTCAAGAGCTCTACGAGCAGTACTTC.

In its sample, this clonotype was seen many times. The chain uses TRBV6-2 or TRBV6-3 and TRBJ2-5; 7 bases map to TRBD1. The germline CDR1 and CDR2 sequences are MNHEY and SVGEGT. Trimming at V came to 7 bases and at J to 5 bases, leaving 10 bases not matched to a gene. This CDR3 comprises 14 residues. CDR3 in amino acids: CASTHLPDRETQYF. The DNA of the CDR3 is TGTGCCAGCACCCATCTTCCGGACAGGGAGACCCAGTACTTC.

This clonotype was seen only a few times. The V call is TRBV6-1, the J call TRBJ1-2, with a tentative D call TRBD1 (5 bases). Between the trimmed V and J ends, which lost 5 bases and 8 bases, there was a span of 12 bases. Germline lookup yields CDR1 MNHNS and CDR2 SASEGT. CDR3 size: 12 residues. CDR3 bases: TGTGCCAGCAGTCAGGGCCCCTACGGCTACACCTTC. Translating it yields CASSQGPYGYTF.

This clonotype was detected many times. The rearrangement links TRBV6-2 or TRBV6-3 to TRBJ1-1, with TRBD1 identical over 7 bases. Per germline, CDR1 MNHEY and CDR2 SVGEGT. The CDR3 consists of 14 residues. J gave up 1 base and V 6 bases, and 5 bases lay outside the gene matches. The CDR3 loop reads CASSHRGPNTEAFF. The CDR3 nucleotides are TGTGCCAGCAGCCACAGGGGCCCGAACACTGAAGCTTTCTTT.

The V and J genes are TRBV5-1 and TRBJ1-2, with a weak D call TRBD1 (6 bases). Germline assignment: CDR1 SGHRS and CDR2 YFSETQ. With 4 bases removed from V and 4 bases from J, the gap between germline ends came to 17 bases. This CDR3 comprises 15 residues. CDR3 region: CASSDGTPRPYGYTF. CDR3 DNA sequence: TGCGCCAGCAGCGACGGGACACCTCGCCCCTATGGCTACACCTTC.

This clonotype has at least ten counts. The chain employs TRBV4-1 and TRBJ1-1, with TRBD1 matching over 8 bases. The CDR3 covers 14 residues. The germline V gene encodes CDR1 MGHRA and CDR2 YSYEKL. V shed 4 bases, J shed 9 bases, and the junction held 10 bases outside the gene matches. The CDR3 coding sequence is TGCGCCAGCAGCCCCGGACAGGGTGGGGGGCAAGCTTTCTTT. Its translation is CASSPGQGGGQAFF.

The sample holds many counts of this clonotype. The rearrangement links TRBV7-9 to TRBJ1-1, with D unclear. CDR3 length: 14 amino acids. Germline V gene sequence: CDR1 SEHNR, CDR2 FQNEAQ (reference sequence). V lost 5 bases and J 0 bases, leaving 10 bases between the germline ends. This CDR3 reads CASSRGALNTEAFF. The DNA of the CDR3 is TGTGCCAGCAGCCGCGGCGCCCTGAACACTGAAGCTTTCTTT.

This chain links TRBV6-1 with TRBJ2-7; 7 nucleotides line up with TRBD2. V gave up 6 bases and J gave up 3 bases; unmatched junction bases: 8. CDR1 and CDR2 from the germline V gene are MNHNS and SASEGT. The CDR3 contains 14 residues. The CDR3 protein is CASRPLGGIYEQYF. As DNA, the CDR3 is TGTGCCAGCAGGCCCCTGGGAGGGATCTACGAGCAGTACTTC.

There are many counts of this clonotype. The rearrangement joins TRBV4-3 to TRBJ2-5; D remains unclear. The length of the CDR3 is 15 residues. Trimming pared 0 bases from V and 0 bases from J, leaving 8 bases between. Germline CDR1 LGHNA, CDR2 YSLEER. CDR3 loop: CASSQDIEYQETQYF. The CDR3 nucleotides are TGCGCCAGCAGCCAAGATATAGAGTACCAAGAGACCCAGTACTTC.

In this sample, this clonotype turned up many times. The J gene is TRBJ1-6, the V gene TRBV6-1; D gene unclear. Trimming took off 6 bases at V and 8 bases at J, with 11 bases between the two ends. The V gene's germline CDR1 is MNHNS and CDR2 SASEGT. The CDR3 has 13 residues. CDR3 in DNA: TGTGCCAGCAGCGTCGCCCCGGATTCACCCCTCCACTTT. Translation gives CASSVAPDSPLHF.

This clonotype was seen ten or more times. The V call is TRBV6-2 or TRBV6-3, the J call TRBJ2-4; 16 nucleotides align to TRBD2. V lost 2 bases, J lost 1 base, and 11 bases stayed unmatched. The CDR3 has 21 residues. Per the germline V gene, CDR1 is MNHEY and CDR2 is SVGEGT. CDR3 coding DNA: TGTGCCAGCAGTTACAAACCCCCGGGACTAGCGGGAGGGAACGCCAAAAACATTCAGTACTTC. Translation: CASSYKPPGLAGGNAKNIQYF.

Ten or more counts support this clonotype. V is TRBV28 and J is TRBJ2-5; 7 bases match TRBD1. CDR3 length: 15 amino acids. Germline CDR1 reads MDHEN; CDR2 reads SYDVKM. J lost 4 bases, V lost 5 bases, and 10 bases had no gene match. CDR3 coding DNA: TGTGCCAGCAGTACCTACCGGGACAGCGGAGAGACCCAGTACTTC. Amino acid sequence: CASSTYRDSGETQYF. Looking up the rest from reference TRBV28 and TRBJ2-5 gives the full variable domain: DVKVTQSSRYLVKRTGEKVFLECVQDMDHENMFWYRQDPGLGLRLIYFSYDVKMKEKGDIPEGYSVSREKKERFSLILESASTNQTSMYLCASSTYRDSGETQYFGPGTRLLVL.

Ten or more counts support this clonotype. V gene TRBV9 combines with J gene TRBJ2-2; D unresolved. V shed 1 base and J shed 7 bases, with 8 bases lying between them. The CDR3 consists of 13 residues. Germline assignment: CDR1 SGDLS and CDR2 YYNGEE. Here the CDR3 reads CASSVWGGGELFF. Here the CDR3 DNA reads TGTGCCAGCAGCGTATGGGGTGGCGGGGAGCTGTTTTTT.

This clonotype was detected many times. The V and J genes are TRBV28 and TRBJ1-3, with D unresolved. The CDR3 extends over 17 amino acids. V was pared by 2 bases and J by 0 bases, with 14 bases between. Germline V CDR1 and CDR2: MDHEN, SYDVKM. The CDR3 reads CASSLPLGISSGNTIYF. The CDR3 DNA is TGTGCCAGCAGTTTACCCCTCGGAATCAGCTCTGGAAACACCATATATTTT.

This clonotype was seen many times. V usage is TRBV6-1 and J usage is TRBJ2-7; D is uncertain. Germline V gene data show CDR1 as MNHNS and CDR2 as SASEGT. CDR3 length: 13 amino acids. V shed 4 bases and J shed 5 bases, with 12 bases lying between them. This CDR3 is CASSGLRPHEQYF. As DNA, the CDR3 is TGTGCCAGCAGTGGACTCCGTCCCCACGAGCAGTACTTC.

In this sample, this clonotype turned up many times. V usage is TRBV12-3 or TRBV12-4 and J usage is TRBJ1-6; D is undetermined. V lost 10 bases and J 5 bases, leaving 12 bases between the germline ends. The CDR3 runs 13 residues. Here the CDR3 reads CATRVQHNSPLHF. For the CDR3, the DNA is TGTGCCACCCGGGTACAGCATAATTCACCCCTCCACTTT.

There are many counts of this clonotype. V and J are TRBV6-5 and TRBJ1-6; TRBD1 agrees at 10 bases. V gave up 0 bases and J gave up 8 bases; unmatched junction bases: 13. The length of the CDR3 is 19 residues. Germline lookup yields CDR1 MNHEY and CDR2 SVGAGI. In nucleotides, the CDR3 is TGTGCCAGCAGTTACTCGAACGTCCGCGGGGACAGGGGTTATTCACCCCTCCACTTT. Translation gives CASSYSNVRGDRGYSPLHF.

The sample holds many counts of this clonotype. The rearrangement joins TRBV20-1 to TRBJ1-6, with D possibly matching TRBD1 (6 bases). The CDR3 extends over 17 amino acids. V gave up 4 bases and J gave up 5 bases, with 21 bases separating them. Germline assignment: CDR1 DFQATT and CDR2 SNEGSKA (reference sequence). CDR3 protein: CSAKGGGFRGDNSPLHF. In DNA, the CDR3 is TGCAGTGCTAAGGGCGGGGGCTTTAGGGGCGATAATTCACCCCTCCACTTT.

The chain uses TRBV19 and TRBJ1-5; D may be TRBD1 (6 bases). The CDR3 consists of 14 residues. V shed 4 bases and J shed 2 bases, with 9 bases lying between them. The germline V gene has CDR1 LNHDA and CDR2 SQIVND (reference sequence). CDR3 bases: TGTGCCAGTAGTAAGACAGGTCGCAATCAGCCCCAGCATTTT. Protein product: CASSKTGRNQPQHF. The full variable domain, in which reference TRBV19 and TRBJ1-5 provide the parts outside the CDR3, is DGGITQSPKYLFRKEGQNVTLSCEQNLNHDAMYWYRQDPGQGLRLIYYSQIVNDFQKGDIAEGYSVSREKKESFPLTVTSAQKNPTAFYLCASSKTGRNQPQHFGDGTRLSIL.

The chain recombines TRBV6-5 with TRBJ1-1; perhaps TRBD1 as D (6 bases). The CDR3 has 15 residues. The germline CDR1 and CDR2 sequences are MNHEY and SVGAGI. V was trimmed by 2 bases and J by 10 bases, leaving 20 bases between them. The CDR3: CASSYMATGTWGAFF. In nucleotides, the CDR3 is TGTGCCAGCAGTTACATGGCGACAGGAACCTGGGGAGCTTTCTTT.

This clonotype was counted many times. The CDR3 is CASSVSGKVTDTGELFF. In DNA, the CDR3 is TGTGCCAGCAGCGTTTCCGGGAAAGTTACGGACACCGGGGAGCTGTTTTTT. The chain carries TRBV9 and TRBJ2-2; TRBD2 is a possible D gene (5 bases). The CDR3 contains 17 residues. The V gene's germline CDR1 is SGDLS and CDR2 YYNGEE. V lost 2 bases, J lost 3 bases, and 17 bases lay in between.